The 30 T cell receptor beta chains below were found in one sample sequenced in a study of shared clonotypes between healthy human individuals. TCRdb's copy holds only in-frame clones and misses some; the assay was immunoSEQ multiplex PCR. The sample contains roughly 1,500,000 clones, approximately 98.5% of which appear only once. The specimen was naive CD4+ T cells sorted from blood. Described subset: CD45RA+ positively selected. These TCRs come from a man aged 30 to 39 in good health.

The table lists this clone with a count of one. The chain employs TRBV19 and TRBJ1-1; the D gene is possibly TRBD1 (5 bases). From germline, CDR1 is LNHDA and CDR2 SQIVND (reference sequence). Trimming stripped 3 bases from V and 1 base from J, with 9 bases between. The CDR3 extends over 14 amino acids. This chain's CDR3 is CASSIAGTNTEAFF. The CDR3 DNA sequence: TGTGCCAGTAGTATCGCAGGGACGAACACTGAAGCTTTCTTT.

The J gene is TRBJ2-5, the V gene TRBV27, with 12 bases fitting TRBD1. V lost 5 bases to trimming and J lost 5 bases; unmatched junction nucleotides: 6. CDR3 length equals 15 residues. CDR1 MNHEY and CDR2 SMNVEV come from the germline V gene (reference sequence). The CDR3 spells CASSLGQGARETQYF. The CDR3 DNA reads TGTGCCAGCAGTCTGGGACAGGGGGCGCGGGAGACCCAGTACTTC.

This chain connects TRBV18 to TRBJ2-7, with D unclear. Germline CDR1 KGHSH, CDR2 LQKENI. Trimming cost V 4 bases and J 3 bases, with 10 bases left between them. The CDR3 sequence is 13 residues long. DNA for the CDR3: TGTGCCAGCTCACTTACTACCGTCTACGAGCAGTACTTC. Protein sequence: CASSLTTVYEQYF.

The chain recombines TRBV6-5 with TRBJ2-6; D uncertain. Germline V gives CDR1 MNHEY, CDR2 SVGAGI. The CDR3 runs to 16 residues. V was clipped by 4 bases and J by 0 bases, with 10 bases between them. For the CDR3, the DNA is TGTGCCAGCAGTTCTGCTAGTATCTCTGGGGCCAACGTCCTGACTTTC. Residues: CASSSASISGANVLTF.

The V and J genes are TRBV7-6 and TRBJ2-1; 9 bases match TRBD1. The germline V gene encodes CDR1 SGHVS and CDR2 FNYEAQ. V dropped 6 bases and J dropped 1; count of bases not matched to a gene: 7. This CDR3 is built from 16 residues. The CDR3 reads CASRQTGGRSYNEQFF. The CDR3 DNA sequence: TGTGCCAGCAGACAGACAGGGGGTAGGTCCTACAATGAGCAGTTCTTC.

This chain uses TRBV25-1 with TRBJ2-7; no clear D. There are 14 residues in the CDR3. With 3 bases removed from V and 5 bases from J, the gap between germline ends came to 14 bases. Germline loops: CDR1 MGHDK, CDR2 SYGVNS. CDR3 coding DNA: TGTGCCAGCAGTGACAATTACAAACTCAACGAGCAGTACTTC. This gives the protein CASSDNYKLNEQYF.

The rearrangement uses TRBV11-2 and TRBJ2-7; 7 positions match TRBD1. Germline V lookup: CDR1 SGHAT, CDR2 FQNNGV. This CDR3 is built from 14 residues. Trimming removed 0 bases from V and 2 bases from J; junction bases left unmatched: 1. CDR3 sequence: CASSLETGPYEQYF. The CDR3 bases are TGTGCCAGCAGCTTAGAGACAGGGCCCTACGAGCAGTACTTC.

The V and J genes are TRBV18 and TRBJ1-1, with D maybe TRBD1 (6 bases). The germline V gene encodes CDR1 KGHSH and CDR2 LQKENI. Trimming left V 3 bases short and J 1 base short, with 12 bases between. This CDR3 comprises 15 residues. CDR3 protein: CASSPMGQPNTEAFF. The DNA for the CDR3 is TGTGCCAGCTCACCTATGGGACAACCGAACACTGAAGCTTTCTTT.

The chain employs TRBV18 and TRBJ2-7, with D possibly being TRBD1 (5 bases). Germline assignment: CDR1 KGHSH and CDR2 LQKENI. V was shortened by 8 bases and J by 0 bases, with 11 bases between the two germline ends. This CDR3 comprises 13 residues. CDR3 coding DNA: TGTGCCAGCACAACAGGTCTCTCCTACGAGCAGTACTTC. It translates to CASTTGLSYEQYF.

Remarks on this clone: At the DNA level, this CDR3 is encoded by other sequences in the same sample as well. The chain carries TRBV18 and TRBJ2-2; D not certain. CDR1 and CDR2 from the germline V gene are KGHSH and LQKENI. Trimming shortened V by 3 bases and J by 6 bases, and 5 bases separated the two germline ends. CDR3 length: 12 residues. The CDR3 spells CASSPLSGELFF. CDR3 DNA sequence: TGTGCCAGCTCACCGCTGTCCGGGGAGCTGTTTTTT.

This CDR3 reads CASSHDREVYNEQFF. Here the CDR3 DNA reads TGTGCCAGCAGCCATGACAGGGAGGTTTACAATGAGCAGTTCTTC. The chain is built from TRBV6-5 and TRBJ2-1; D is possibly TRBD1 (7 bases). The ends were cut back, 6 bases at V and 4 bases at J, with 16 bases in the middle. The CDR3 covers 15 residues. Germline V gives CDR1 MNHEY, CDR2 SVGAGI.

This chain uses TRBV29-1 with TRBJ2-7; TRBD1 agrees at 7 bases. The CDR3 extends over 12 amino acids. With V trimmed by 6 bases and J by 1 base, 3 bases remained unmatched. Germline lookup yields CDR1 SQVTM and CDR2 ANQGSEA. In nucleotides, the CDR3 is TGCAGCGTCAAACAGGGGTCCTACGAGCAGTACTTC. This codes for CSVKQGSYEQYF.

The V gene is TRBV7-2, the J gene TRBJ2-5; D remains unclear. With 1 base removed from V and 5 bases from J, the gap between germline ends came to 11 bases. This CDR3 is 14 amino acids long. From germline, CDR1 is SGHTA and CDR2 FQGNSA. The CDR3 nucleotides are TGTGCCAGCAGCTTAGGTGGGCAGCAGGAGACCCAGTACTTC. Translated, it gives CASSLGGQQETQYF.

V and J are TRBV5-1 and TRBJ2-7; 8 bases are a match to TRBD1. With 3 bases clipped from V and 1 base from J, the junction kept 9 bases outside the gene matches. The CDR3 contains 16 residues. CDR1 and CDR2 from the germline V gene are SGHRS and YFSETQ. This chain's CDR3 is CASSWTNRDRSYEQYF. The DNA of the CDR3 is TGCGCCAGCAGCTGGACCAACCGGGACAGGTCCTACGAGCAGTACTTC.

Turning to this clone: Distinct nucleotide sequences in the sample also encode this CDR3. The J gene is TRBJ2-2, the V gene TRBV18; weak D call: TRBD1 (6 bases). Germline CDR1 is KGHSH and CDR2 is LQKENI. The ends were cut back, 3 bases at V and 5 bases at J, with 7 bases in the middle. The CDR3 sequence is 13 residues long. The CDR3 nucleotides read TGTGCCAGCTCACCCGGACAGACCGGGGAGCTGTTTTTT. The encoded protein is CASSPGQTGELFF.

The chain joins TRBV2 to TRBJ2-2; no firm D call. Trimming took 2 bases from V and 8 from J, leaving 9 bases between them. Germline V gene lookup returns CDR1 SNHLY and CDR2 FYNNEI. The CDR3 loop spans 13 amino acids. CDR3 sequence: CASSERSSGELFF. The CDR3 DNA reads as TGTGCCAGCAGTGAAAGAAGTTCTGGGGAGCTGTTTTTT. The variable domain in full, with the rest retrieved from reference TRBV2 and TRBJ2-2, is EPEVTQTPSHQVTQMGQEVILRCVPISNHLYFYWYRQILGQKVEFLVSFYNNEISEKSEIFDDQFSVERPDGSNFTLKIRSTKLEDSAMYFCASSERSSGELFFGEGSRLTVL.

CDR3 in DNA: TGCGCCAGCGCCCCATTCTCCGAGGGGACGGATGAGCAGTTCTTC. Protein product: CASAPFSEGTDEQFF. The V call is TRBV5-1, the J call TRBJ2-1; D could derive from TRBD1 or TRBD2 (5 bases each). The CDR3 extends over 15 amino acids. Germline V gene data show CDR1 as SGHRS and CDR2 as YFSETQ. V dropped 7 bases and J dropped 8 bases, with 22 bases sitting between them.

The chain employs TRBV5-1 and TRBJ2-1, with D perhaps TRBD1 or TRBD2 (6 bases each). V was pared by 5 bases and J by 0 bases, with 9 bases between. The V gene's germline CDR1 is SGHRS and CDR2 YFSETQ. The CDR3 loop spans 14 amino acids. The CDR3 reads CASRGGLSYNEQFF. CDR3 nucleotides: TGCGCCAGCAGAGGGGGGCTCTCCTACAATGAGCAGTTCTTC.

The CDR3 bases are TGCGCCAGCAGCCCACGGACAGGGCTCGACGAGCAGTACTTC. It encodes CASSPRTGLDEQYF. The chain recombines TRBV5-1 with TRBJ2-7; 8 bases match TRBD1. V was pared by 4 bases and J by 5 bases, with 8 bases of the junction left unmatched. Germline CDR1 is SGHRS and CDR2 is YFSETQ. The CDR3 loop spans 14 amino acids.

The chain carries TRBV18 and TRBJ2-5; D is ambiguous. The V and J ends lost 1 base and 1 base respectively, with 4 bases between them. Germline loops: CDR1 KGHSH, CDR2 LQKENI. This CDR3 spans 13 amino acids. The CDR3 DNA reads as TGTGCCAGCTCACCACACGTCCAAGAGACCCAGTACTTC. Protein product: CASSPHVQETQYF. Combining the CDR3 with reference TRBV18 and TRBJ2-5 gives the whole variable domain NAGVMQNPRHLVRRRGQEARLRCSPMKGHSHVYWYRQLPEEGLKFMVYLQKENIIDESGMPKERFSAEFPKEGPSILRIQQVVRGDSAAYFCASSPHVQETQYFGPGTRLLVL.

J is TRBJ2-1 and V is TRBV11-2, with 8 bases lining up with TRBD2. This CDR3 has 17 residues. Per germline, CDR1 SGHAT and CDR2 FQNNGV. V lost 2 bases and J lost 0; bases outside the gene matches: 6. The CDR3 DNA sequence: TGTGCCAGCAGCTTATGGGGTAGCGGGGCCTCCTACAATGAGCAGTTCTTC. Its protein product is CASSLWGSGASYNEQFF.

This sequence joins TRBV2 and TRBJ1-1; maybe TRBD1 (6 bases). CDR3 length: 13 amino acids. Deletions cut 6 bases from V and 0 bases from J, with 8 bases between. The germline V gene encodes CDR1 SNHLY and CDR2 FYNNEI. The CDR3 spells CASSRTVNTEAFF. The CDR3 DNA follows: TGTGCCAGCAGCCGGACAGTGAACACTGAAGCTTTCTTT.

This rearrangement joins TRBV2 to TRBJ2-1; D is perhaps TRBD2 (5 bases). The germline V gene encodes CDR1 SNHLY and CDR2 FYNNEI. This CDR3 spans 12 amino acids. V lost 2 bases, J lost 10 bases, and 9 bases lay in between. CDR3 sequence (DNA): TGTGCCAGCAGTGAACCTAGCATCGAGCAGTTCTTC. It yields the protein CASSEPSIEQFF.

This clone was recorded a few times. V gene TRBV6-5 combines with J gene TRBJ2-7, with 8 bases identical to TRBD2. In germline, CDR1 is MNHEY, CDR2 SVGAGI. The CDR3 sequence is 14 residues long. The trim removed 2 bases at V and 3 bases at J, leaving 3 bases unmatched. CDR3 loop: CASSYNLAGYEQYF. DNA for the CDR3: TGTGCCAGCAGTTACAATCTAGCGGGCTACGAGCAGTACTTC.

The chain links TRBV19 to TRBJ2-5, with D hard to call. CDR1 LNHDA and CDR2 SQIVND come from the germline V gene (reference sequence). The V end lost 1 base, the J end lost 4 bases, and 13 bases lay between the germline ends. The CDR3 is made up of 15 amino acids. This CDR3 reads CASSIGGTLSETQYF. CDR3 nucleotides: TGTGCCAGTAGTATAGGAGGCACCCTTTCAGAGACCCAGTACTTC. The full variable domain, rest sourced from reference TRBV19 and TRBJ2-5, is DGGITQSPKYLFRKEGQNVTLSCEQNLNHDAMYWYRQDPGQGLRLIYYSQIVNDFQKGDIAEGYSVSREKKESFPLTVTSAQKNPTAFYLCASSIGGTLSETQYFGPGTRLLVL.

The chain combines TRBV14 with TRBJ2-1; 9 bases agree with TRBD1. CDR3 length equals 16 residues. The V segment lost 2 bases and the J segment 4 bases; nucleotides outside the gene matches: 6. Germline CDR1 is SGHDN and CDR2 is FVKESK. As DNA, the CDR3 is TGTGCCAGCAGCCAACTTGACAGGGGGGGTTACAATGAGCAGTTCTTC. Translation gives CASSQLDRGGYNEQFF.

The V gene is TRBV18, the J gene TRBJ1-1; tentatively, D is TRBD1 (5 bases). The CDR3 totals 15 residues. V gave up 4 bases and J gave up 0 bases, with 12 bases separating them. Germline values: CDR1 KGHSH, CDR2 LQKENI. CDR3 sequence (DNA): TGTGCCAGCTCACTTGGAGGGGCGGTGAACACTGAAGCTTTCTTT. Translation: CASSLGGAVNTEAFF. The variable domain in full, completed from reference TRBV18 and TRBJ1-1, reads NAGVMQNPRHLVRRRGQEARLRCSPMKGHSHVYWYRQLPEEGLKFMVYLQKENIIDESGMPKERFSAEFPKEGPSILRIQQVVRGDSAAYFCASSLGGAVNTEAFFGQGTRLTVV.

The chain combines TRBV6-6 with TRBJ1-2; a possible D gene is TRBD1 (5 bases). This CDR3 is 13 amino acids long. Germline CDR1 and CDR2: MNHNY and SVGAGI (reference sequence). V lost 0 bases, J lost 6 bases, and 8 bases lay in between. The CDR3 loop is CASSYSSGNGYTF. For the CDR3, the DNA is TGTGCCAGCAGTTACTCTTCAGGGAATGGCTACACCTTC.

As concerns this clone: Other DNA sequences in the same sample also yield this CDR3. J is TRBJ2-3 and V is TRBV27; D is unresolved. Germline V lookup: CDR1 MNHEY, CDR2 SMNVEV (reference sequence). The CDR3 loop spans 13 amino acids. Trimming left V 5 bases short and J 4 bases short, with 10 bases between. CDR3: CASSLREADTQYF. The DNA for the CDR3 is TGTGCCAGCAGTCTCAGAGAGGCAGATACGCAGTATTTT.

CDR3 sequence: CASSIDLSTASTDTQYF. In DNA, the CDR3 is TGTGCCAGTAGTATAGATTTATCGACCGCCAGCACAGATACGCAGTATTTT. This rearrangement joins TRBV19 to TRBJ2-3; D is unresolved. Germline V gene sequence: CDR1 LNHDA, CDR2 SQIVND (reference sequence). The length of the CDR3 is 17 residues. Trimming removed 0 bases at V and 0 bases at J, with 13 bases between.